The clone carrying this T cell receptor (beta chain) was counted a few times. Its antigen is currently unknown. CDR1 LGHNA and CDR2 YNFKEQ come from the germline V gene. The V and J ends lost 4 bases and 0 bases respectively, with 13 bases between them. This CDR3 is built from 15 residues. This record belongs to a study of response to subunit inactivated influenza vaccine. Notes on the study in general: Few new T cells, the authors suggested, are recruited by each seasonal influenza vaccination.

TCRdb used MiXCR to reprocess the RT-PCR reads, holding one entry per CDR3 protein. The sample yields about 700,000 distinct CDR3 sequences, roughly 14% seen once. The TCR comes from a man between 45 and 60 years old who received an inactivated influenza vaccine. This chain joins TRBV4-2 and TRBJ2-7; perhaps TRBD2 as D (5 bases). This specimen consisted of PBMCs from blood, obtained about 13 days after vaccination. The CDR3 loop is CASSPGLLGSYEQYF. For the CDR3, the DNA is TGTGCCAGCAGCCCTGGACTCCTTGGCTCCTACGAGCAGTACTTC.